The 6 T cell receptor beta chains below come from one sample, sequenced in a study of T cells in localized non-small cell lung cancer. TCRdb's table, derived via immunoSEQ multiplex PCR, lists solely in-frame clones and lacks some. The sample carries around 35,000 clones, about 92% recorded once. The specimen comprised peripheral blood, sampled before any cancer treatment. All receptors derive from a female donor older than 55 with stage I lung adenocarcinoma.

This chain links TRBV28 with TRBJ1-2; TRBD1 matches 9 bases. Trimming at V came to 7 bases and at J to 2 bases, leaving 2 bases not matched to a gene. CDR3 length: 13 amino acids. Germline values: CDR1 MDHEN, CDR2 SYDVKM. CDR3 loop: CASMGQGNYGYTF. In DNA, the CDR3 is TGTGCCAGCATGGGACAGGGAAACTATGGCTACACCTTC.

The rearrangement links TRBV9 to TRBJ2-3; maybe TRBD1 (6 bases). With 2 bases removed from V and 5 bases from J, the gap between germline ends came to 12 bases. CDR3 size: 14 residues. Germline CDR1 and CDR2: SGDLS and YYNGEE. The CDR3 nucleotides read TGTGCCAGCAGCGTTAGACAGGATGAAGATACGCAGTATTTT. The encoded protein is CASSVRQDEDTQYF.

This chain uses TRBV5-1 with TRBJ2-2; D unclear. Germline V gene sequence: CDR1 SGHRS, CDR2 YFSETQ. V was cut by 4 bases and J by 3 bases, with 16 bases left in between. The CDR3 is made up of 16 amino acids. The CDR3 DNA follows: TGCGCCAGCAGCCCGGCTAGTGGGTATTACACCGGGGAGCTGTTTTTT. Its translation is CASSPASGYYTGELFF. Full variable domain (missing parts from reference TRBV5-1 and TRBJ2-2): KAGVTQTPRYLIKTRGQQVTLSCSPISGHRSVSWYQQTPGQGLQFLFEYFSETQRNKGNFPGRFSGRQFSNSRSEMNVSTLELGDSALYLCASSPASGYYTGELFFGEGSRLTVL.

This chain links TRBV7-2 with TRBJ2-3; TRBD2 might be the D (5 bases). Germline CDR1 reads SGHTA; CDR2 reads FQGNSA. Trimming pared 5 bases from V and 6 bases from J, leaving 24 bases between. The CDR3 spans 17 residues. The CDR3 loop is CASSNPSKRLDWDTQYF. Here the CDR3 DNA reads TGTGCCAGCAGCAACCCTTCGAAGCGGCTTGACTGGGATACGCAGTATTTT.

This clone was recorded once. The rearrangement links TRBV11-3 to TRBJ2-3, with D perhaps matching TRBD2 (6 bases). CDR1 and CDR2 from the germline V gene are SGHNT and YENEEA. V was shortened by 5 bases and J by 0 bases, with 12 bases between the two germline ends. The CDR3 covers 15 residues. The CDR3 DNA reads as TGTGCCAGCAGCCCCCTCGGGAGTAGCACAGATACGCAGTATTTT. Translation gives CASSPLGSSTDTQYF. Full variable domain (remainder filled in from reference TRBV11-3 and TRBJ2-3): EAGVVQSPRYKIIEKKQPVAFWCNPISGHNTLYWYLQNLGQGPELLIRYENEEAVDDSQLPKDRFSAERLKGVDSTLKIQPAELGDSAVYLCASSPLGSSTDTQYFGPGTRLTVL.

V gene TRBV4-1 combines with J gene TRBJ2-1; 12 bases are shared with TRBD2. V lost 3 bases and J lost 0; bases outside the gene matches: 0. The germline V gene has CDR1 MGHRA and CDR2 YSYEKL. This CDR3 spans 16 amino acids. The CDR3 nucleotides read TGCGCCAGCAGCCAGACTAGCGGGAGCTCCTACAATGAGCAGTTCTTC. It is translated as CASSQTSGSSYNEQFF.